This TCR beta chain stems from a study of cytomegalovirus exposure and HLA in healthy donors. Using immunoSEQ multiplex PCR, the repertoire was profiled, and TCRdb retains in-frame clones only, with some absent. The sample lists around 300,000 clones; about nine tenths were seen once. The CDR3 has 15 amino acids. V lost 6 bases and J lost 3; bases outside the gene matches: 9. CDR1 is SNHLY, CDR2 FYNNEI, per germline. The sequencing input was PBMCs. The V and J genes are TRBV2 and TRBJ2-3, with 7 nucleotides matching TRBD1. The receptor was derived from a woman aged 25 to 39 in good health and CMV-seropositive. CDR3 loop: CASRLQGLATDTQYF. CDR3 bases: TGTGCCAGCAGGTTACAGGGGCTGGCGACAGATACGCAGTATTTT.